A single sample is the source of the 19 T cell receptor beta chains below, sequenced in a study of control samples from healthy donors and cancer patients. Assay used: immunoSEQ multiplex PCR; TCRdb lists only in-frame clones, some missing. Among 150,000 to 200,000 clones, around 90% were seen once, and the ten largest hold over 1.5%. The sequenced material came from blood. All receptors come from a man between 18 and 35 years old in good health.

The chain joins TRBV5-1 to TRBJ1-2, with D hard to call. From germline, CDR1 is SGHRS and CDR2 YFSETQ. Trimming left V 0 bases short and J 2 bases short, with 5 bases between. This CDR3 is built from 13 residues. DNA for the CDR3: TGCGCCAGCAGCTTGGGCAGAAACTATGGCTACACCTTC. Translation: CASSLGRNYGYTF.

The chain has TRBV9 and TRBJ1-2; 7 nucleotides align to TRBD1. The CDR3 has 15 residues. Trimming at V came to 4 bases and at J to 0 bases, leaving 6 bases not matched to a gene. From germline, CDR1 is SGDLS and CDR2 YYNGEE. As DNA, the CDR3 is TGTGCCAGCAGCCCCACCGGGACAGCTAACTATGGCTACACCTTC. Protein product: CASSPTGTANYGYTF.

The J gene is TRBJ2-1, the V gene TRBV20-1; no reliable D call. The CDR3 has 15 amino acids. Germline CDR1 and CDR2: DFQATT and SNEGSKA (reference sequence). Deletions cut 3 bases from V and 0 bases from J, with 12 bases between. The CDR3 protein is CSASSALSSYNEQFF. CDR3 sequence (DNA): TGCAGTGCTAGTTCGGCGCTCAGCTCCTACAATGAGCAGTTCTTC.

The rearrangement links TRBV14 to TRBJ2-7; D might be TRBD1 (5 bases). The germline V gene has CDR1 SGHDN and CDR2 FVKESK. There are 13 residues in the CDR3. V lost 4 bases, J lost 9 bases, and 16 bases lay in between. The CDR3 sequence is CASSLLETQGQYF. As DNA, the CDR3 is TGTGCCAGCAGCCTGTTAGAGACTCAGGGGCAGTACTTC.

This clone has a single count. The chain couples TRBV12-3 or TRBV12-4 to TRBJ1-2; TRBD1 matches 7 bases. The CDR3 has 13 residues. V was clipped by 10 bases and J by 4 bases; unmatched bases: 9. For the CDR3, the DNA is TGTGCCATCAAACTACAGGGGATCTATGGCTACACCTTC. Its translation: CAIKLQGIYGYTF.

V is TRBV5-1 and J is TRBJ1-5; tentatively, D is TRBD1 (6 bases). V shed 9 bases and J shed 5 bases, with 12 bases lying between them. There are 12 residues in the CDR3. Germline values: CDR1 SGHRS, CDR2 YFSETQ. The CDR3 loop reads CAKRGGYQPQHF. CDR3 in DNA: TGCGCCAAAAGGGGGGGGTATCAGCCCCAGCATTTT. Full variable domain (remainder filled in from reference TRBV5-1 and TRBJ1-5): KAGVTQTPRYLIKTRGQQVTLSCSPISGHRSVSWYQQTPGQGLQFLFEYFSETQRNKGNFPGRFSGRQFSNSRSEMNVSTLELGDSALYLCAKRGGYQPQHFGDGTRLSIL.

The CDR3 region has the DNA TGTGCCAGTAGCCCGGGAGGGGAGAGCTCCTACGAGCAGTACTTC. This translates into CASSPGGESSYEQYF. The rearrangement links TRBV19 to TRBJ2-7, with 8 nucleotides matching TRBD2. This CDR3 region has 15 residues. CDR1 is LNHDA and CDR2 is SQIVND in the germline V gene (reference sequence). The V gene end was trimmed by 6 bases and the J gene end by 0 bases; junction bases not matched to a gene: 7.

This sequence joins TRBV28 and TRBJ1-2; the D gene is possibly TRBD1 (5 bases). Trimming stripped 1 base from V and 7 bases from J, with 13 bases between. This CDR3 is built from 14 residues. CDR1 is MDHEN, CDR2 SYDVKM, per germline. As DNA, the CDR3 is TGTGCCAGCAGTTTATTAGGCAGGGATATTGGCTACACCTTC. This gives the protein CASSLLGRDIGYTF.

The chain joins TRBV23-1 to TRBJ2-2, with 7 bases matching TRBD2. TRBV23-1 is an ORF, and what it does is uncertain. Unmatched junction bases numbered 1, after V lost 3 bases and J lost 6 bases. The CDR3 runs to 13 residues. The CDR3 is CASSQGRAGELFF. Here the CDR3 DNA reads TGCGCCAGCAGTCAGGGGAGGGCCGGGGAGCTGTTTTTT.

CDR3 nucleotide sequence: TGTGCCACCACAGGGGGAACTGAAGCTTTCTTT. Translated: CATTGGTEAFF. The chain joins TRBV15 to TRBJ1-1; TRBD1 matches at 7 bases. The CDR3 has 11 amino acids. J lost 5 bases, V lost 7 bases, and 1 base had no gene match. The germline CDR1 and CDR2 sequences are LNHNV and YYDKDF (reference sequence).

This clone appeared a few times. The sample contains more than one DNA sequence encoding this CDR3. V and J are TRBV27 and TRBJ1-6; D call uncertain. From germline, CDR1 is MNHEY and CDR2 SMNVEV (reference sequence). The germline V and J ends were trimmed by 5 bases and 4 bases, with 9 bases remaining between them. The CDR3 is 14 residues long. Here the CDR3 reads CASSLLGYNSPLHF. The CDR3 DNA reads as TGTGCCAGCAGTCTTTTGGGGTATAATTCACCCCTCCACTTT.

This chain links TRBV6-4 with TRBJ2-4, with 10 bases identical to TRBD2. The CDR3 is 19 amino acids. Germline assignment: CDR1 MRHNA and CDR2 SNTAGT. Trimming took 0 bases from V and 1 from J; bases not matched to a gene: 9. CDR3 DNA sequence: TGTGCCAGCAGTGACTCACTAGCGGGGCCAGAAAGGGCCAAAAACATTCAGTACTTC. Amino acid sequence: CASSDSLAGPERAKNIQYF.

The rearrangement uses TRBV6-2 or TRBV6-3 and TRBJ1-1; the match to TRBD1 covers 8 bases. The CDR3 is 15 residues long. The J segment lost 0 bases and the V segment lost 6 bases, leaving 6 bases of the junction unmatched. Per germline, CDR1 MNHEY and CDR2 SVGEGT. The chain's CDR3 is CASSPGQELNTEAFF. The DNA of the CDR3 is TGTGCCAGCAGCCCGGGACAGGAACTGAACACTGAAGCTTTCTTT.

This chain uses TRBV9 with TRBJ2-3; 12 positions match TRBD2. V dropped 0 bases and J dropped 6; count of bases not matched to a gene: 5. CDR3 length equals 16 residues. The V gene's germline CDR1 is SGDLS and CDR2 YYNGEE. The CDR3 coding sequence is TGTGCCAGCAGCGTAGGGACTAGCGGGGCCCGGGATACGCAGTATTTT. Residues: CASSVGTSGARDTQYF.

The J gene is TRBJ2-1, the V gene TRBV19, with unresolved D. V shed 3 bases and J shed 4 bases, with 7 bases lying between them. The CDR3 runs 13 residues. Germline-derived CDR1 and CDR2 are LNHDA and SQIVND (reference sequence). This CDR3 reads CASSIGNYNEQFF. CDR3 DNA: TGTGCCAGTAGTATCGGCAATTACAATGAGCAGTTCTTC.

This chain connects TRBV7-2 to TRBJ2-7; D not resolved. Germline CDR1 and CDR2: SGHTA and FQGNSA. Deletions cut 5 bases from V and 5 bases from J, with 10 bases between. The CDR3 consists of 12 residues. The CDR3 DNA reads TGTGCCAGCAGCCACGCTCGAAACGAGCAGTACTTC. Amino acid sequence: CASSHARNEQYF.

This clone was detected only once. V is TRBV9 and J is TRBJ2-3, with D possibly being TRBD2 (7 bases). The germline V and J ends were trimmed by 0 bases and 2 bases, with 16 bases remaining between them. The CDR3 runs 17 residues. Germline V CDR1 and CDR2: SGDLS, YYNGEE. CDR3 bases: TGTGCCAGCAGCGTAGAGGGGGGGCCCCCCTACACAGATACGCAGTATTTT. The encoded protein is CASSVEGGPPYTDTQYF.

This clone was detected only a few times. This sequence joins TRBV7-2 and TRBJ2-5; 7 bases map to TRBD1. Trimming at V came to 4 bases and at J to 4 bases, leaving 15 bases not matched to a gene. The CDR3 is made up of 17 amino acids. The germline CDR1 and CDR2 sequences are SGHTA and FQGNSA. CDR3 loop: CASSSGKQGFELETQYF. For the CDR3, the DNA is TGTGCCAGCAGCTCTGGAAAACAGGGGTTCGAATTAGAGACCCAGTACTTC.

The chain links TRBV27 to TRBJ1-1; D is unresolved. Germline V lookup: CDR1 MNHEY, CDR2 SMNVEV (reference sequence). The CDR3 spans 13 residues. V gave up 8 bases and J gave up 3 bases, with 13 bases separating them. CDR3 region: CASYRNLDTEAFF. The CDR3 nucleotides are TGTGCCAGCTATCGAAACCTTGACACTGAAGCTTTCTTT.